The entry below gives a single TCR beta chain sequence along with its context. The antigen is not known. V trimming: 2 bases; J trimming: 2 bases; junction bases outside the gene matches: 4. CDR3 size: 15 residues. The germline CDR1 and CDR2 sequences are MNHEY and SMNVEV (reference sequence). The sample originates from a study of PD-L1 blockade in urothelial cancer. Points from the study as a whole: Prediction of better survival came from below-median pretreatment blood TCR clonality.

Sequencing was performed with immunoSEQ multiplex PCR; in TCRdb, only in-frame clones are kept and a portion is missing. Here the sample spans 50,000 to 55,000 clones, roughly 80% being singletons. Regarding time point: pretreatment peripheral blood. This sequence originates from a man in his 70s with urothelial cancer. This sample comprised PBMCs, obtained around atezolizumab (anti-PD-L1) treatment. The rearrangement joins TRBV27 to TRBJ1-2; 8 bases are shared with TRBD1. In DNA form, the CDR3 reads TGTGCCAGCAGTTTAGGACAGGGACTGAACTATGGCTACACCTTC. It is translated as CASSLGQGLNYGYTF.